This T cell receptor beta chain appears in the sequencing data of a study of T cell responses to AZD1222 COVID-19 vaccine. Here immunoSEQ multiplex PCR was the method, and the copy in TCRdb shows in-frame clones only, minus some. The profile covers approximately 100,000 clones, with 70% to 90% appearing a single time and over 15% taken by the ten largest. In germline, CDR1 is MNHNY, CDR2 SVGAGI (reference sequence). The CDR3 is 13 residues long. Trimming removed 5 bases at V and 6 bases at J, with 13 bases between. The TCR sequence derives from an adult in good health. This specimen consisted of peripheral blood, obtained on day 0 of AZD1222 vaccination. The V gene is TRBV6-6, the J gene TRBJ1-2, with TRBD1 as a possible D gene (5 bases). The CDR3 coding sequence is TGTGCCAGCAGTATCGATCCAGGGAATGGCTACACCTTC. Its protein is CASSIDPGNGYTF.